Each of the 32 T cell receptor beta chains below was sequenced from the same sample in a study of blood T cell repertoires in COVID-19. Generated by immunoSEQ multiplex PCR, the TCRdb table keeps only in-frame clones and is missing some. The sample has roughly 95,000 clones, around 76% seen once. Sample: peripheral blood. These receptors all come from a man older than 75 with acute or convalescent COVID-19.

This rearrangement joins TRBV7-2 to TRBJ1-2; 7 bases are shared with TRBD1. The trim removed 6 bases at V and 9 bases at J, leaving 10 bases unmatched. CDR1 SGHTA and CDR2 FQGNSA come from the germline V gene. There are 13 residues in the CDR3. Written as DNA, the CDR3 is TGTGCCAGCAGGCCGACAGGGAGTTTGAGCTACACCTTC. It yields the protein CASRPTGSLSYTF.

V gene TRBV10-1 combines with J gene TRBJ2-1; D gene uncertain. This CDR3 comprises 13 residues. The germline CDR1 and CDR2 sequences are WNHNN and SYGVQD (reference sequence). Trimming shortened V by 0 bases and J by 12 bases, and 12 bases separated the two germline ends. The CDR3 sequence: CASSESNSRRQFF. The CDR3 DNA sequence: TGCGCCAGCAGTGAGTCGAACAGCCGAAGGCAGTTCTTC.

The genes are TRBV24-1 and TRBJ2-1, with D perhaps matching TRBD1 (5 bases). The CDR3 is made up of 13 amino acids. Germline-derived CDR1 and CDR2 are KGHDR and SFDVKD. Trimming removed 5 bases at V and 7 bases at J, with 11 bases between. The CDR3, as DNA: TGTGCCACCAGTGCAGCAGGGTTAAATGAGCAGTTCTTC. Encoded protein: CATSAAGLNEQFF.

V usage is TRBV28 and J usage is TRBJ1-4; D possibly corresponds to TRBD1 (5 bases). V lost 2 bases and J 2 bases, leaving 12 bases between the germline ends. The germline CDR1 and CDR2 sequences are MDHEN and SYDVKM. There are 16 residues in the CDR3. CDR3 sequence reads: CASSLETVGTNEKLFF. DNA of the CDR3: TGTGCCAGCAGTTTAGAGACAGTCGGGACTAATGAAAAACTGTTTTTT.

The rearrangement uses TRBV6-6 and TRBJ2-1, with 11 nucleotides matching TRBD1. The CDR3 sequence is 15 residues long. V trimming: 4 bases; J trimming: 6 bases; junction bases outside the gene matches: 5. Germline CDR1 MNHNY, CDR2 SVGAGI (reference sequence). CDR3 amino acids: CASSLGTGGINEQFF. CDR3 nucleotides: TGTGCCAGCAGTTTGGGGACAGGGGGGATCAATGAGCAGTTCTTC.

The chain employs TRBV19 and TRBJ1-5, with D possibly matching TRBD1 (5 bases). Trimming took off 2 bases at V and 3 bases at J, with 17 bases between the two ends. Per germline, CDR1 LNHDA and CDR2 SQIVND (reference sequence). The CDR3 covers 17 residues. CDR3 amino acids: CASSITGTLPFNQPQHF. The CDR3 region has the DNA TGTGCCAGTAGTATAACAGGAACCCTGCCCTTCAATCAGCCCCAGCATTTT.

The V gene is TRBV5-5, the J gene TRBJ1-4, with TRBD1 as a possible D gene (6 bases). Germline V CDR1 and CDR2: SGHKS, YYEKEE (reference sequence). The CDR3 is made up of 14 amino acids. V lost 7 bases and J 5 bases, leaving 15 bases between the germline ends. The chain's CDR3 is CASWGGTVNEKLFF. The CDR3 DNA reads as TGTGCCAGCTGGGGGGGCACGGTGAATGAAAAACTGTTTTTT.

This clone was recorded only once. The V gene is TRBV7-2, the J gene TRBJ1-5; D is possibly TRBD1 (5 bases). The V gene's germline CDR1 is SGHTA and CDR2 FQGNSA. This CDR3 is 16 amino acids long. V lost 5 bases and J 5 bases, leaving 19 bases between the germline ends. CDR3 in amino acids: CASSPPHGGADQPQHF. DNA of the CDR3: TGTGCCAGCAGCCCCCCCCATGGTGGGGCAGATCAGCCCCAGCATTTT.

As regards this clone: Because the CDR3's place on the DNA is in doubt, the DNA is left out and the CDR3 is given as listed by TCRdb. The CDR3: CASSISGQGPYEQYF. The rearrangement links TRBV19 to TRBJ2-7; the table's D call, TRBD1, was not checked against the DNA. The CDR3 extends over 15 residues, inclusive of both ends. Germline V gene sequence: CDR1 LNHDA, CDR2 SQIVND (reference sequence).

V gene TRBV5-5 combines with J gene TRBJ1-1; no clear D gene. V lost 1 base and J lost 1, with 11 bases in between. The CDR3 runs to 15 residues. The V gene's germline CDR1 is SGHKS and CDR2 YYEKEE (reference sequence). The CDR3 coding sequence is TGTGCCAGCAGCTTGTATAGCGGCACGAACACTGAAGCTTTCTTT. This gives the protein CASSLYSGTNTEAFF.

The chain uses TRBV11-2 and TRBJ2-3, with D possibly TRBD2 on 6 matching bases. CDR1 and CDR2 (germline): SGHAT, FQNNGV. Trimming pared 6 bases from V and 7 bases from J, leaving 17 bases between. There are 14 residues in the CDR3. The CDR3 sequence is CASSAMTSPYTQYF. The CDR3 DNA reads as TGTGCCAGCAGTGCGATGACTAGTCCGTATACGCAGTATTTT.

On this clone: The sample holds other DNA sequences that translate to the same CDR3. This chain joins TRBV7-9 and TRBJ1-1; 7 bases match TRBD1. This CDR3 has 14 amino acids. With V trimmed by 3 bases and J by 1 base, 2 bases remained unmatched. Looked up from germline, CDR1 is SEHNR and CDR2 is FQNEAQ (reference sequence). This CDR3 is CASSLGQTNTEAFF. CDR3 DNA sequence: TGTGCCAGCAGCTTGGGACAGACGAACACTGAAGCTTTCTTT.

The genes are TRBV18 and TRBJ2-2; D is unresolved. CDR3 size: 15 residues. Germline V gives CDR1 KGHSH, CDR2 LQKENI. The germline V and J ends were trimmed by 3 bases and 4 bases, with 12 bases remaining between them. The CDR3 coding sequence is TGTGCCAGCTCACCCTTAGTTACTCGCACCGGGGAGCTGTTTTTT. This gives the protein CASSPLVTRTGELFF.

J is TRBJ2-7 and V is TRBV7-2, with D possibly being TRBD1 (7 bases). Trimming cost V 5 bases and J 4 bases, with 15 bases left between them. The CDR3 is 14 amino acids. Germline CDR1 SGHTA, CDR2 FQGNSA. The CDR3 sequence: CASSAGGTGYEQYF. The CDR3 bases are TGTGCCAGCAGCGCAGGGGGGACGGGGTACGAGCAGTACTTC.

The V and J genes are TRBV3-1 (or the pseudogene TRBV3-2) and TRBJ2-1, with D perhaps TRBD1 (7 bases). CDR3 size: 14 residues. The germline gives CDR1 LGHDT, CDR2 YNNKEL (reference sequence). Trimming left V 1 base short and J 7 bases short, with 11 bases between. CDR3 bases: TGTGCCAGCAGCCAAGGACCAGGGGGGAATGAGCAGTTCTTC. Translating it yields CASSQGPGGNEQFF.

This clone has only one observation. This chain joins TRBV6-6 and TRBJ1-1; the match to TRBD1 covers 10 bases. Germline loops: CDR1 MNHNY, CDR2 SVGAGI (reference sequence). The CDR3 contains 15 residues. The trim removed 2 bases at V and 3 bases at J, leaving 3 bases unmatched. The CDR3 region has the DNA TGTGCCAGCAGTTACCCTGACAGGGGGCACACTGAAGCTTTCTTT. Its translation: CASSYPDRGHTEAFF.

The chain joins TRBV20-1 to TRBJ1-5; D gene unclear. From germline, CDR1 is DFQATT and CDR2 SNEGSKA (reference sequence). The CDR3 totals 11 residues. Trimming stripped 5 bases from V and 5 bases from J, with 7 bases between. CDR3 amino acids: CSAGGDQPQHF. CDR3 DNA: TGCAGTGCTGGCGGGGATCAGCCCCAGCATTTT.

This clone was seen a few times. The chain uses TRBV14 and TRBJ2-7; possibly TRBD2 for D (6 bases). The CDR3 totals 14 residues. V was trimmed by 3 bases and J by 3 bases, leaving 12 bases between them. Per germline, CDR1 SGHDN and CDR2 FVKESK. Here the CDR3 DNA reads TGTGCCAGCAGCCAGGGACTTACCCACTACGAGCAGTACTTC. Encoded protein: CASSQGLTHYEQYF.

The genes are TRBV3-1 (or the pseudogene TRBV3-2) and TRBJ1-5; 7 bases are a match to TRBD1. The CDR3 has 16 residues. CDR1 and CDR2 from the germline V gene are LGHDT and YNNKEL (reference sequence). The ends lost 4 bases at V and 5 bases at J; junction bases unmatched: 11. The CDR3 DNA reads TGTGCCAGCAGCCCTATAGGGACAGCCCCGGATCAGCCCCAGCATTTT. This translates into CASSPIGTAPDQPQHF.

The rearrangement uses TRBV2 and TRBJ1-2; D remains ambiguous. The V end was cut by 5 bases, the J end by 1 base, with 8 bases between. This CDR3 region has 13 residues. CDR1 is SNHLY and CDR2 is FYNNEI in the germline V gene. The CDR3, as DNA: TGTGCCAGCAGTAGCCCCGTTAACTATGGCTACACCTTC. This sequence encodes CASSSPVNYGYTF. Complete variable domain (other parts from reference TRBV2 and TRBJ1-2): EPEVTQTPSHQVTQMGQEVILRCVPISNHLYFYWYRQILGQKVEFLVSFYNNEISEKSEIFDDQFSVERPDGSNFTLKIRSTKLEDSAMYFCASSSPVNYGYTFGSGTRLTVV.

This clone was seen once. The CDR3, as DNA: TGCGCCAGCAGCTCCCACCCGAGACAGGTCGTTGACTATGGCTACACCTTC. Translated, it gives CASSSHPRQVVDYGYTF. V and J are TRBV5-1 and TRBJ1-2, with D perhaps TRBD1 (6 bases). The CDR3 spans 17 residues. Trimming left V 3 bases short and J 3 bases short, with 21 bases between. Per germline, CDR1 SGHRS and CDR2 YFSETQ. Variable domain in full (rest from reference TRBV5-1 and TRBJ1-2): KAGVTQTPRYLIKTRGQQVTLSCSPISGHRSVSWYQQTPGQGLQFLFEYFSETQRNKGNFPGRFSGRQFSNSRSEMNVSTLELGDSALYLCASSSHPRQVVDYGYTFGSGTRLTVV.

V and J are TRBV24-1 and TRBJ1-4; D ambiguous. Trimming shortened V by 6 bases and J by 0 bases, and 13 bases separated the two germline ends. Germline V CDR1 and CDR2: KGHDR, SFDVKD. CDR3 size: 16 residues. The CDR3 reads CATSSGEIATNEKLFF. Written as DNA, the CDR3 is TGTGCCACCAGTTCGGGAGAGATTGCAACTAATGAAAAACTGTTTTTT.

This clone was seen only once. The junction shows a germline mismatch at one end, possibly a read error. The V and J genes are TRBV28 and TRBJ2-3; TRBD2 agrees at 7 bases. Germline CDR1 reads MDHEN; CDR2 reads SYDVKM. The CDR3 has 11 amino acids. CDR3 bases: TGTGCCAGCAGTCGGGGGGAGACGGGGTGTTTT. Protein product: CASSRGETGCF. The variable domain in full, completed from reference TRBV28 and TRBJ2-3, reads DVKVTQSSRYLVKRTGEKVFLECVQDMDHENMFWYRQDPGLGLRLIYFSYDVKMKEKGDIPEGYSVSREKKERFSLILESASTNQTSMYLCASSRGETGCFGPGTRLTVL.

The V and J genes are TRBV7-2 and TRBJ2-7; D ambiguous. Germline loops: CDR1 SGHTA, CDR2 FQGNSA. The length of the CDR3 is 12 residues. V lost 5 bases, J lost 2 bases, and 7 bases lay in between. The CDR3 DNA reads TGTGCCAGCAGCCCTACCGCCTACGAGCAGTACTTC. As protein: CASSPTAYEQYF.

This clone came up a few times. The rearrangement joins TRBV6-2 or TRBV6-3 to TRBJ2-1; weak D call: TRBD1 (6 bases). The CDR3 covers 13 residues. CDR1 is MNHEY, CDR2 SVGEGT, per germline. Trimming removed 5 bases from V and 6 bases from J, with 11 bases in between. The CDR3 loop is CASSDPGVNEQFF. CDR3 nucleotide sequence: TGTGCCAGCAGTGATCCAGGGGTCAATGAGCAGTTCTTC.

This clone was seen more than once but under ten times. The chain employs TRBV3-1 (or the pseudogene TRBV3-2) and TRBJ1-5, with 9 bases matching TRBD1. The CDR3 consists of 18 residues. Germline V gene data show CDR1 as LGHDT and CDR2 as YNNKEL (reference sequence). V trimming: 4 bases; J trimming: 3 bases; junction bases outside the gene matches: 13. The CDR3 sequence: CASSPSGTGPSNNQPQHF. In DNA, the CDR3 is TGTGCCAGCAGCCCCTCCGGGACAGGGCCTTCGAACAATCAGCCCCAGCATTTT.

This chain connects TRBV7-2 to TRBJ1-3; 9 bases align to TRBD1. This CDR3 has 16 amino acids. The germline CDR1 and CDR2 sequences are SGHTA and FQGNSA. J gave up 7 bases and V 1 base, and 8 bases lay outside the gene matches. For the CDR3, the DNA is TGTGCCAGCAGCTTAGGCTCCGGGACAGGGTGGAACACCATATATTTT. This gives the protein CASSLGSGTGWNTIYF. The whole variable domain, remainder taken from reference TRBV7-2 and TRBJ1-3, is GAGVSQSPSNKVTEKGKDVELRCDPISGHTALYWYRQSLGQGLEFLIYFQGNSAPDKSGLPSDRFSAERTGGSVSTLTIQRTQQEDSAVYLCASSLGSGTGWNTIYFGEGSWLTVV.

This sequence joins TRBV19 and TRBJ1-2; D gene uncertain. The V end lost 6 bases, the J end lost 0 bases, and 17 bases lay between the germline ends. Germline lookup yields CDR1 LNHDA and CDR2 SQIVND (reference sequence). The CDR3 consists of 16 residues. This CDR3 is CASRHENSPTNYGYTF. The CDR3 DNA follows: TGTGCCAGTAGACATGAAAACAGTCCTACTAACTATGGCTACACCTTC. The whole variable domain, filled in from reference TRBV19 and TRBJ1-2, reads DGGITQSPKYLFRKEGQNVTLSCEQNLNHDAMYWYRQDPGQGLRLIYYSQIVNDFQKGDIAEGYSVSREKKESFPLTVTSAQKNPTAFYLCASRHENSPTNYGYTFGSGTRLTVV.

J is TRBJ2-7 and V is TRBV3-1 (or the pseudogene TRBV3-2); TRBD2 aligns across 11 bases. Germline values: CDR1 LGHDT, CDR2 YNNKEL (reference sequence). The CDR3 extends over 16 amino acids. J gave up 4 bases and V 0 bases, and 5 bases lay outside the gene matches. The CDR3 region is CASSQDSASGRYEQYF. The DNA for the CDR3 is TGTGCCAGCAGCCAAGATAGTGCTAGCGGGAGGTACGAGCAGTACTTC.

J is TRBJ1-5 and V is TRBV6-2 or TRBV6-3; 8 nucleotides agree with TRBD1. The germline CDR1 and CDR2 sequences are MNHEY and SVGEGT. This CDR3 has 16 amino acids. The ends lost 6 bases at V and 4 bases at J; junction bases unmatched: 11. The CDR3 bases are TGTGCCAGCAGCCCTATACAGGGGGGTAAGAATCAGCCCCAGCATTTT. Protein product: CASSPIQGGKNQPQHF.

This chain uses TRBV28 with TRBJ2-7, with a weak D call TRBD2 (5 bases). V gave up 2 bases and J gave up 4 bases, with 12 bases separating them. The germline gives CDR1 MDHEN, CDR2 SYDVKM. This CDR3 region has 14 residues. DNA of the CDR3: TGTGCCAGCAGTTTAATGGCGGGCCGTTACGAGCAGTACTTC. Its translation is CASSLMAGRYEQYF. The whole variable domain, filled in from reference TRBV28 and TRBJ2-7, reads DVKVTQSSRYLVKRTGEKVFLECVQDMDHENMFWYRQDPGLGLRLIYFSYDVKMKEKGDIPEGYSVSREKKERFSLILESASTNQTSMYLCASSLMAGRYEQYFGPGTRLTVT.

The table lists this clone with a few counts. The chain links TRBV5-8 to TRBJ2-7; tentative D call: TRBD2 (5 bases). Deletions cut 3 bases from V and 3 bases from J, with 16 bases between. The CDR3 is 15 residues long. The V gene's germline CDR1 is SGHTS and CDR2 YDEGEE. The CDR3 DNA is TGTGCCAGCAGCTGGACTGGGGATCCGGTCTACGAGCAGTACTTC. Amino acid sequence: CASSWTGDPVYEQYF.